A selection of T cell receptor beta chains follows, all from one sample in a study of blood T cell repertoires in COVID-19. Method: immunoSEQ multiplex PCR; TCRdb's copy keeps in-frame clones and lacks some. Of 75,000 to 100,000 clones in the sample, about nine tenths are singletons; the top ten hold 4.5% to 6%. The sequenced sample was peripheral blood. Receptors were obtained from a woman older than 75 with acute or convalescent COVID-19. The CDR3 runs from the conserved cysteine through the conserved F or W. The order of the fields is D gene, clone size, V gene, J gene, CDR3 protein, CDR3 DNA. The D gene is left open where the match is weak. Clone size is stated in some rows and not others, as once, few, many or a class when expanded.

TRBD2	.	TRBV4-1	TRBJ2-1	CASKGLAGGHNEQFF	TGCGCCAGCAAGGGGCTAGCGGGGGGGCACAATGAGCAGTTCTTC
.	few	TRBV7-7	TRBJ2-2	CASSPSAASANTGELFF	TGTGCTAGCAGCCCCTCCGCGGCAAGCGCGAACACCGGGGAGCTGTTTTTT
TRBD1	few	TRBV30	TRBJ1-1	CAWRVLGGIEAFF	TGTGCCTGGAGGGTTCTAGGGGGCATAGAAGCTTTCTTT
.	.	TRBV19	TRBJ1-5	CASSAGVKHF	TGTGCCAGCTCCGCAGGGGTAAAACATTTT
.	once	TRBV7-3	TRBJ1-6	CASSDRLSPTTFSPLHF	TGTGCCAGCAGCGACCGACTATCCCCGACGACCTTTTCACCCCTCCACTTT
.	.	TRBV5-1	TRBJ2-7	CASRIQGTSYEQYF	TGCGCCAGCAGAATACAGGGTACCTCCTACGAGCAGTACTTC
.	.	TRBV7-6	TRBJ1-3	CASSPVGGSGTIYF	TGTGCCAGCAGCCCTGTAGGGGGAAGCGGCACCATATATTTT
.	few	TRBV7-9	TRBJ1-1	CASSHLGGTEAFF	TGTGCCAGCAGCCATTTGGGGGGCACTGAAGCTTTCTTT
.	.	TRBV5-5	TRBJ1-2	CASSPFTAPSGYTF	TGTGCCAGCAGCCCATTCACAGCCCCTAGCGGCTACACCTTC
TRBD1	.	TRBV30	TRBJ2-7	CACGQGADEQYF	TGTGCCTGCGGCCAGGGGGCGGACGAGCAGTACTTC
TRBD1	.	TRBV3-1/TRBV3-2	TRBJ1-6	CASSQGRGRRNSPLHF	TGTGCCAGCAGCCAAGGAAGGGGGCGCAGGAATTCACCCCTCCACTTT
TRBD2	few	TRBV3-1/TRBV3-2	TRBJ2-1	CASSQLSGGRYNEQFF	TGTGCCAGCAGCCAATTGAGCGGGGGGCGGTACAATGAGCAGTTCTTC
TRBD1	.	TRBV18	TRBJ1-1	CASSVETGGGAFF	TGTGCCAGCTCAGTTGAAACAGGGGGCGGTGCTTTCTTT
.	.	TRBV6-1	TRBJ1-5	CASSETTARHNQPQHF	TGTGCCAGCAGTGAAACGACAGCAAGACACAATCAGCCCCAGCATTTT
.	.	TRBV5-3	TRBJ1-2	CARSLDTASDYGYTF	TGTGCCAGAAGCTTGGATACAGCCTCTGACTATGGCTACACCTTC
TRBD2	.	TRBV19	TRBJ2-1	CASSIARLAGGNEQFF	TGTGCCAGTAGTATAGCCAGGCTAGCGGGAGGCAATGAGCAGTTCTTC
.	once	TRBV18	TRBJ1-3	CASSPSQSGGNTIYF	TGTGCCAGCTCACCTAGTCAGTCGGGTGGAAACACCATATATTTT
TRBD1	.	TRBV4-2	TRBJ2-2	CASSRPDRGRIGELFF	TGTGCCAGCAGCCGACCCGACAGGGGAAGAATCGGGGAGCTGTTTTTT
.	.	TRBV19	TRBJ1-1	CASSIDLRGTEAFF	TGTGCCAGTAGTATAGATCTAAGGGGCACTGAAGCTTTCTTT
TRBD1	.	TRBV27	TRBJ1-2	CASSLSGTVLGYTF	TGTGCCAGCAGTTTATCGGGGACAGTGCTCGGCTACACCTTC
.	.	TRBV18	TRBJ2-3	CASSPYRAFADTQYF	TGTGCCAGCTCACCCTACAGGGCTTTCGCAGATACGCAGTATTTT
TRBD1	.	TRBV7-9	TRBJ1-2	CASSASGTAYGYTF	TGTGCCAGCAGCGCGTCAGGGACAGCCTATGGCTACACCTTC
TRBD2	.	TRBV2	TRBJ2-7	CASDGVSGRAPYEQYF	TGTGCCAGCGACGGAGTTAGCGGGAGGGCCCCCTACGAGCAGTACTTC
TRBD1	.	TRBV11-2	TRBJ1-1	CASTIGGTGFTEAFF	TGTGCCAGCACCATAGGAGGGACAGGGTTCACTGAAGCTTTCTTT
TRBD2	.	TRBV19	TRBJ2-1	CASSLGRGNEQFF	TGTGCCAGTAGTTTGGGGCGGGGGAATGAGCAGTTCTTC